The clone carrying this TCR beta chain was picked up a small number of times. What it recognizes is unknown. Germline V CDR1 and CDR2: SNHLY, FYNNEI. Trimming shortened V by 6 bases and J by 3 bases, and 21 bases separated the two germline ends. The CDR3 has 17 residues. This specimen comes from a study of CD8+CD57+ T cells in acquired aplastic anemia. Profiling that covered TCR beta VDJ and CDR3 relied on genomic DNA as its template. TCRdb processed the reads anew with MiXCR; each CDR3 protein has one entry. The table shows around 250,000 distinct CDR3 sequences, with approximately 55% occurring only once. Findings and caveats of the study: Patients and controls shared around 30 CD8+ CDR3 sequences. Patients showed no significant difference from controls in CD8+ Simpson's diversity.

This receptor was taken from a human donor with severe aplastic anemia or a healthy control (not recorded which). This chain links TRBV2 with TRBJ1-5; D possibly corresponds to TRBD1 (6 bases). Material: sorted CD4+, CD8+, or CD8+CD57+ T cells (not recorded which) from PBMCs. CDR3 nucleotide sequence: TGTGCCAGCAGCTCCCGGGGGGGGGCAATTACCAATCAGCCCCAGCATTTT. It translates to CASSSRGGAITNQPQHF.